This paragraph reports one T cell receptor (beta chain). This sample is drawn from a study of blood T cell repertoires in COVID-19. Study-level information: In each case, the material was cDNA or gDNA derived from T cells, B-cell-depleted T cells, or PBMCs.

The CDR3 sequence is 18 residues long. Germline loops: CDR1 KGHSY, CDR2 FQNENV. With 4 bases removed from V and 3 bases from J, the gap between germline ends came to 21 bases. Clones were read by immunoSEQ multiplex PCR, and TCRdb kept only the in-frame ones, dropping some. The sample contains some 200,000 clones, roughly 89% of which appear only once. The source of this sequence is a man between 18 and 29 years old with acute COVID-19. The chain links TRBV16 to TRBJ1-4, with D uncertain. Sequencing input: PBMCs or T cells enriched from blood (not recorded which). The CDR3 bases are TGTGCCAGCAGCCCCAATGCTGTCAACGCGAGCCCTAATGAAAAACTGTTTTTT. Protein: CASSPNAVNASPNEKLFF.